A selection of T cell receptor beta chains follows, all from one sample in a study of T cell repertoires in cytomegalovirus infection. TCRdb re-derived calls from the reads in MiXCR, one entry per CDR3 protein. Of 450,000 to 550,000 distinct CDR3 sequences detected, 16% appear once; the ten largest clones hold more than 20%. Sequencing was performed on CD8+ T cells from PBMCs. The receptors stem from a human donor in good health (CMV status not recorded). Some clones in this sample may be carry-over from other donors' samples. Both conserved end residues are part of each CDR3. Each record gives: clone size, J gene, V gene, D gene, CDR3 protein, CDR3 DNA. The D gene is left open where the match is weak. The listing skips clone size in some rows; elsewhere it reads once, few, many or a size class.

clone size: .
J gene: TRBJ1-4
V gene: TRBV7-9
D gene: TRBD1
CDR3 protein: CASSLVDRARKLFF
CDR3 DNA: TGTGCCAGCAGCTTAGTGGACAGGGCCAGAAAACTGTTTTTT

clone size: few
J gene: TRBJ2-3
V gene: TRBV6-6
D gene: TRBD2
CDR3 protein: CASSAAGGLYHTDTQYF
CDR3 DNA: TGTGCCAGCAGTGCCGCGGGAGGGCTATACCACACAGATACGCAGTATTTT

clone size: few
J gene: TRBJ2-7
V gene: TRBV4-1
D gene: TRBD2
CDR3 protein: CASSQVVSGFYEQYF
CDR3 DNA: TGCGCCAGCAGCCAAGTCGTTAGCGGGTTCTACGAGCAGTACTTC

clone size: .
J gene: TRBJ1-2
V gene: TRBV14
D gene: .
CDR3 protein: CASSQDSVVRLSDF
CDR3 DNA: TGTGCCAGCAGCCAAGACAGTGTCGTTCGGCTGTCAGACTTC

clone size: few
J gene: TRBJ2-1
V gene: TRBV20-1
D gene: TRBD2
CDR3 protein: CSARDFLAVSSYNEQFF
CDR3 DNA: TGCAGTGCTAGAGATTTCCTAGCGGTCAGCTCCTACAATGAGCAGTTCTTC

clone size: .
J gene: TRBJ2-5
V gene: TRBV4-1
D gene: .
CDR3 protein: CASRQPEQGRQETQYF
CDR3 DNA: TGCGCAAGCAGACAACCCGAACAGGGTAGGCAAGAGACCCAGTACTTC

clone size: few
J gene: TRBJ2-7
V gene: TRBV20-1
D gene: TRBD1
CDR3 protein: CSATSDRVASYEQYF
CDR3 DNA: TGCAGTGCCACATCAGACAGGGTTGCCTCCTACGAGCAGTACTTC

clone size: few
J gene: TRBJ1-1
V gene: TRBV4-2
D gene: .
CDR3 protein: CASSQVAGNTEAFF
CDR3 DNA: TGTGCCAGCAGCCAAGTCGCCGGGAACACTGAAGCTTTCTTT

clone size: many
J gene: TRBJ1-5
V gene: TRBV12-3/TRBV12-4
D gene: .
CDR3 protein: CASSLSQGKVNQPQHF
CDR3 DNA: TGTGCCAGCAGTTTAAGCCAGGGGAAGGTCAATCAGCCCCAGCATTTT

clone size: few
J gene: TRBJ2-3
V gene: TRBV9
D gene: TRBD2
CDR3 protein: CASSVEIAGVTDTQYF
CDR3 DNA: TGTGCCAGCAGCGTAGAAATAGCGGGAGTGACAGATACGCAGTATTTT

clone size: many
J gene: TRBJ2-7
V gene: TRBV12-3/TRBV12-4
D gene: .
CDR3 protein: CASTRGAPSYEQYF
CDR3 DNA: TGTGCCAGCACCAGGGGGGCCCCTTCCTACGAGCAGTACTTC

clone size: few
J gene: TRBJ1-1
V gene: TRBV4-2
D gene: TRBD1
CDR3 protein: CASSQVYQGARTEAFF
CDR3 DNA: TGTGCCAGCAGCCAAGTTTATCAGGGGGCAAGAACTGAAGCTTTCTTT

clone size: .
J gene: TRBJ1-1
V gene: TRBV19
D gene: .
CDR3 protein: CASTPTLGTEAFF
CDR3 DNA: TGTGCCAGTACTCCTACCCTGGGGACTGAAGCTTTCTTT

clone size: many
J gene: TRBJ1-1
V gene: TRBV7-2
D gene: .
CDR3 protein: CASSPVKWGTEAFF
CDR3 DNA: TGTGCCAGCAGCCCGGTAAAGTGGGGCACTGAAGCTTTCTTT

clone size: .
J gene: TRBJ2-7
V gene: TRBV20-1
D gene: TRBD2
CDR3 protein: CSARAGTSLLYEQYF
CDR3 DNA: TGCAGTGCTAGGGCCGGGACTAGCCTCCTCTACGAGCAGTACTTC

clone size: many
J gene: TRBJ2-6
V gene: TRBV28
D gene: .
CDR3 protein: CASSFRSSGANVLTF
CDR3 DNA: TGTGCCAGCAGTTTTCGGAGCTCTGGGGCCAACGTCCTGACTTTC

clone size: .
J gene: TRBJ2-5
V gene: TRBV4-2
D gene: .
CDR3 protein: CASSPGGGVETQYF
CDR3 DNA: TGTGCCAGCAGCCCAGGTGGAGGAGTCGAGACCCAGTACTTC

clone size: few
J gene: TRBJ1-5
V gene: TRBV5-6
D gene: TRBD1
CDR3 protein: CASSSGGGPNQPQHF
CDR3 DNA: TGTGCCAGCAGCTCAGGGGGGGGGCCGAATCAGCCCCAGCATTTT

clone size: .
J gene: TRBJ1-3
V gene: TRBV7-9
D gene: TRBD1
CDR3 protein: CASSSTNRGSGNTIYF
CDR3 DNA: TGTGCCAGCAGCTCGACCAACAGGGGCTCTGGAAACACCATATATTTT

clone size: many
J gene: TRBJ2-5
V gene: TRBV7-9
D gene: TRBD1
CDR3 protein: CASSLRTGFQETQYF
CDR3 DNA: TGTGCCAGCAGCTTAAGGACAGGGTTCCAAGAGACCCAGTACTTC

clone size: many
J gene: TRBJ2-1
V gene: TRBV2
D gene: .
CDR3 protein: CATRPLAEAELTYNEQFF
CDR3 DNA: TGTGCCACAAGACCCTTGGCGGAAGCGGAGCTTACCTACAATGAGCAGTTCTTC

clone size: .
J gene: TRBJ2-1
V gene: TRBV28
D gene: .
CDR3 protein: CASSPRGEGQDEQFF
CDR3 DNA: TGTGCCAGCAGTCCAAGGGGGGAGGGCCAGGATGAGCAGTTCTTC

clone size: few
J gene: TRBJ1-5
V gene: TRBV19
D gene: TRBD1
CDR3 protein: CASSIDSRGYNQPQHF
CDR3 DNA: TGTGCCAGTAGTATAGACAGCAGGGGGTACAATCAGCCCCAGCATTTT

clone size: many
J gene: TRBJ2-7
V gene: TRBV7-8
D gene: TRBD1
CDR3 protein: CASSSYRGTHEQYF
CDR3 DNA: TGTGCCAGCAGCTCATACAGGGGTACCCACGAGCAGTACTTC

clone size: few
J gene: TRBJ2-1
V gene: TRBV5-1
D gene: TRBD2
CDR3 protein: CASSLSGREVVNEQFF
CDR3 DNA: TGCGCCAGCAGCTTGAGCGGGAGGGAGGTCGTGAATGAGCAGTTCTTC

clone size: many
J gene: TRBJ2-7
V gene: TRBV19
D gene: .
CDR3 protein: CASSMDSSYEQYF
CDR3 DNA: TGTGCCAGTAGTATGGACAGCTCCTACGAGCAGTACTTC

clone size: .
J gene: TRBJ2-6
V gene: TRBV7-3
D gene: .
CDR3 protein: CASSLNGLDVLTF
CDR3 DNA: TGTGCCAGCAGCTTAAACGGGCTAGACGTCCTGACTTTC

clone size: many
J gene: TRBJ2-3
V gene: TRBV4-1
D gene: .
CDR3 protein: CASSPRTGSTDTQYF
CDR3 DNA: TGCGCCAGCAGCCCCCGAACGGGGAGCACAGATACGCAGTATTTT

clone size: many
J gene: TRBJ2-1
V gene: TRBV29-1
D gene: .
CDR3 protein: CSARFVGSNYNEQFF
CDR3 DNA: TGCAGCGCTCGCTTTGTGGGGTCGAACTACAATGAGCAGTTCTTC

clone size: few
J gene: TRBJ2-3
V gene: TRBV5-1
D gene: .
CDR3 protein: CASAGGRGSTDTQYF
CDR3 DNA: TGCGCCAGCGCAGGTGGTCGGGGAAGCACAGATACGCAGTATTTT

clone size: many
J gene: TRBJ2-3
V gene: TRBV28
D gene: TRBD2
CDR3 protein: CASKLSGSGDTQYF
CDR3 DNA: TGTGCCAGCAAACTTAGCGGGAGTGGGGATACGCAGTATTTT

clone size: once
J gene: TRBJ2-7
V gene: TRBV2
D gene: .
CDR3 protein: CASSEAPYEQYF
CDR3 DNA: TGTGCCAGCAGTGAAGCGCCATACGAGCAGTACTTC

clone size: many
J gene: TRBJ2-2
V gene: TRBV7-6
D gene: TRBD2
CDR3 protein: CASSLELALTGELFF
CDR3 DNA: TGTGCCAGCAGCTTAGAACTAGCGCTTACCGGGGAGCTGTTTTTT

clone size: .
J gene: TRBJ2-7
V gene: TRBV3-1
D gene: .
CDR3 protein: CASSQTRGSYEQYF
CDR3 DNA: TGTGCCAGCAGCCAAACCAGGGGATCCTACGAGCAGTACTTC

clone size: many
J gene: TRBJ2-1
V gene: TRBV7-8
D gene: TRBD1
CDR3 protein: CASTIGQGAHNEQFF
CDR3 DNA: TGTGCCAGCACCATCGGACAGGGGGCTCACAATGAGCAGTTCTTC

clone size: .
J gene: TRBJ2-1
V gene: TRBV28
D gene: .
CDR3 protein: CASRSEEAPEQFF
CDR3 DNA: TGTGCCAGCAGATCCGAGGAAGCCCCAGAGCAGTTCTTC

clone size: many
J gene: TRBJ1-6
V gene: TRBV7-9
D gene: .
CDR3 protein: CASSPKSRGDNSPLHF
CDR3 DNA: TGTGCCAGCAGCCCCAAGTCCCGGGGAGATAATTCACCCCTCCACTTT

clone size: .
J gene: TRBJ2-1
V gene: TRBV7-6
D gene: TRBD1
CDR3 protein: CASSRTGGAYNEQFF
CDR3 DNA: TGTGCCAGCAGCCGGACAGGGGGCGCCTACAATGAGCAGTTCTTC

clone size: .
J gene: TRBJ2-7
V gene: TRBV10-3
D gene: .
CDR3 protein: CAISVDSYEQYF
CDR3 DNA: TGTGCCATCAGTGTGGACAGCTACGAGCAGTACTTC

clone size: few
J gene: TRBJ2-7
V gene: TRBV9
D gene: .
CDR3 protein: CASSVGTATSLHEQYF
CDR3 DNA: TGTGCCAGCAGCGTAGGGACAGCGACATCTCTCCACGAGCAGTACTTC

clone size: once
J gene: TRBJ2-7
V gene: TRBV10-3
D gene: TRBD1
CDR3 protein: CAIRTGDEQYF
CDR3 DNA: TGTGCCATCAGGACAGGGGATGAGCAGTACTTC

clone size: .
J gene: TRBJ1-1
V gene: TRBV9
D gene: .
CDR3 protein: CASSVAGQGNMNTEAFF
CDR3 DNA: TGTGCCAGCAGCGTAGCCGGGCAGGGAAACATGAACACTGAAGCTTTCTTT

clone size: many
J gene: TRBJ2-2
V gene: TRBV7-2
D gene: .
CDR3 protein: CASSLSGGDGELFF
CDR3 DNA: TGTGCCAGCAGCTTAAGTGGCGGGGACGGGGAGCTGTTTTTT

clone size: few
J gene: TRBJ2-3
V gene: TRBV6-2/TRBV6-3
D gene: .
CDR3 protein: CASSYSYPTDTQYF
CDR3 DNA: TGTGCCAGCAGTTACTCGTATCCTACAGATACGCAGTATTTT

clone size: few
J gene: TRBJ1-5
V gene: TRBV4-1
D gene: .
CDR3 protein: CASSQGDQINQPQHF
CDR3 DNA: TGCGCCAGCAGCCAAGGGGACCAGATCAATCAGCCCCAGCATTTT

clone size: once
J gene: TRBJ2-2
V gene: TRBV2
D gene: TRBD1
CDR3 protein: CASRGRGTTGELFF
CDR3 DNA: TGTGCCAGCAGGGGCAGGGGGACCACCGGGGAGCTGTTTTTT

clone size: .
J gene: TRBJ2-5
V gene: TRBV19
D gene: .
CDR3 protein: CASSSSFSGAETQYF
CDR3 DNA: TGTGCCAGTAGTTCGAGCTTCTCCGGAGCCGAGACCCAGTACTTC

clone size: few
J gene: TRBJ2-2
V gene: TRBV12-3/TRBV12-4
D gene: TRBD1
CDR3 protein: CASSPGQGGPQSGELFF
CDR3 DNA: TGTGCCAGCAGTCCTGGACAGGGCGGGCCCCAGTCGGGGGAGCTGTTTTTT

clone size: few
J gene: TRBJ2-1
V gene: TRBV30
D gene: TRBD2
CDR3 protein: CAWSGTSFYNEQFF
CDR3 DNA: TGTGCCTGGTCCGGGACTAGCTTCTACAATGAGCAGTTCTTC

clone size: many
J gene: TRBJ1-1
V gene: TRBV12-5
D gene: .
CDR3 protein: CASGFGMNTEAFF
CDR3 DNA: TGTGCTAGTGGTTTTGGTATGAACACTGAAGCTTTCTTT

clone size: many
J gene: TRBJ1-4
V gene: TRBV6-1
D gene: .
CDR3 protein: CASMTDYNEKLFF
CDR3 DNA: TGTGCCAGCATGACAGACTATAATGAAAAACTGTTTTTT